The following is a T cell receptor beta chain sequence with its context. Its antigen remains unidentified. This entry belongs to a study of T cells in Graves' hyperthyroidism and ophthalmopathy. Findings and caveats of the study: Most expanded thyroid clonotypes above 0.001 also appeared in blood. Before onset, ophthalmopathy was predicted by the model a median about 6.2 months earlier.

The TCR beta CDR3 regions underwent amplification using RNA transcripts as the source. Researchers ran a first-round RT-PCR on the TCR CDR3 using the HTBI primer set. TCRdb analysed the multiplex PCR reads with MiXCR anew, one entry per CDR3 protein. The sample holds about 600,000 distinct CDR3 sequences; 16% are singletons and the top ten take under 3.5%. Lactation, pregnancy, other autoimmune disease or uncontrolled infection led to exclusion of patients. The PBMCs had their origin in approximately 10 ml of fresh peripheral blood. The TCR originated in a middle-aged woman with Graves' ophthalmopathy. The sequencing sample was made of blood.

The CDR3 spells CSASPRYLSGNTIYF. CDR3 nucleotides: TGCAGTGCTAGTCCCAGATATCTCTCTGGAAACACCATATATTTT. V gene TRBV20-1 combines with J gene TRBJ1-3; the D is unclear. V was trimmed by 3 bases and J by 0 bases, leaving 12 bases between them. From germline, CDR1 is DFQATT and CDR2 SNEGSKA (reference sequence). The CDR3 length is 15 residues.